This paragraph covers one T cell receptor (beta chain) sequence. Reanalyzing the 5' RACE reads, TCRdb keeps one entry per CDR3 protein, without DNA. The sample data list about 150,000 distinct CDR3 sequences. This CDR3 is 15 amino acids long. CDR1 is KGHDR and CDR2 is SFDVKD in the germline V gene. The sample comes from a study of T cells expressing NK-cell markers. About the research overall: Sequencing of TCR beta repertoires drew on sorted CD3+CD56+NKG2C+, CD3+CD56+NKG2C- and CD3+CD56-NKG2C+ T cells.

The sample taken for sequencing was blood T cells: a sorted CD56 or NKG2C T cell subset, CD4+ or CD8+ T cells, or bulk PBMC T cells (not recorded which). The receptor's source is a woman aged 45-65 years in good health. V is TRBV24-1 and J is TRBJ2-5; there is no DNA to check the TCRdb D call of TRBD1. CDR3 protein: CATSDLRQPQETQYF.